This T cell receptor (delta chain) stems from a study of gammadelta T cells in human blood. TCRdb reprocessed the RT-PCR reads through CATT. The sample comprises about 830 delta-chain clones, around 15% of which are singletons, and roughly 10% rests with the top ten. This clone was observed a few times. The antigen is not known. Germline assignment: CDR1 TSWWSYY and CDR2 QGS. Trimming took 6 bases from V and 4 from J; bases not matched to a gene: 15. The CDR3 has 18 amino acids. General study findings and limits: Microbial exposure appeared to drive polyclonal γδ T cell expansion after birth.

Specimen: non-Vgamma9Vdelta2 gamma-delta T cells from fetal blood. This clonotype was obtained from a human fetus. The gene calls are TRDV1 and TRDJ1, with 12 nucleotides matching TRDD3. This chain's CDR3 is CALGLFGSGGYGGDKLIF. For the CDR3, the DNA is TGTGCTCTTGGACTATTCGGCTCTGGGGGATACGGGGGCGATAAACTCATCTTT.